The text below deals with one T cell receptor beta chain. Its cognate antigen is unknown. Method: immunoSEQ multiplex PCR; TCRdb's copy keeps in-frame clones and lacks some. The sample shows some 78,000 clones, 90% to 97% of them seen only once. V lost 5 bases, J lost 2 bases, and 4 bases stayed unmatched. The CDR3 extends over 14 amino acids. In germline, CDR1 is ENHRY, CDR2 SYGVKD. The data belong to a study of cytomegalovirus exposure and HLA in healthy donors. Overall study findings and caveats: As confirmed in vitro, a few CMV-associated chains were specific for CMV antigens. First-cohort TCR clusters were later found to tend to co-occur in the approximately 120 validation repertoires.

This chain uses TRBV10-3 with TRBJ2-7; 9 nucleotides line up with TRBD1. Material: PBMCs. The sequence was collected from a young man in good health and CMV-seropositive. CDR3 amino acids: CAISPGQGPYEQYF. CDR3 nucleotides: TGTGCCATCAGTCCGGGACAGGGTCCCTACGAGCAGTACTTC.